The rows below give T cell receptor beta chains drawn from one sample of a study of blood T cell repertoires in COVID-19. The table came from immunoSEQ multiplex PCR; TCRdb's copy has only in-frame clones and leaves some out. The repertoire holds 300,000 or so clones, with 87% as singletons. Sequencing used peripheral blood. The source of these receptors is a woman between 45 and 65 years old who had recovered from COVID-19. Both conserved end residues are part of each CDR3. A D gene is named only where the DNA matches it firmly. The size of a clone is reported for some rows only, either as once, few or many, or as a class for expanded clones.

J | size | V | D | CDR3 | DNA
TRBJ2-7 | . | TRBV7-2 | TRBD2 | CASSFTSGGYEQYF | TGTGCCAGCAGCTTTACTAGCGGGGGCTACGAGCAGTACTTC
TRBJ1-2 | . | TRBV10-3 | . | CAISDRQTYGYTF | TGTGCCATCAGTGATAGACAGACCTATGGCTACACCTTC
TRBJ1-1 | . | TRBV24-1 | . | CATSDWTGTEAFF | TGTGCCACCAGTGATTGGACTGGTACTGAAGCTTTCTTT
TRBJ2-6 | once | TRBV15 | TRBD2 | CATSRDPPRAGTSGTGANVLTF | TGTGCCACCAGCAGAGATCCCCCTAGAGCCGGGACTAGCGGGACTGGGGCCAACGTCCTGACTTTC
TRBJ2-7 | . | TRBV21-1 | . | CASTWDISYEQYF | TGTGCCAGCACATGGGACATCTCCTACGAGCAGTACTTC
TRBJ2-3 | . | TRBV18 | TRBD2 | CASSGSGSLTDTQYF | TGTGCCAGCTCAGGTAGCGGGAGCCTCACAGATACGCAGTATTTT
TRBJ1-2 | . | TRBV7-2 | . | CASSSRYTSVYGYTF | TGTGCCAGCAGCTCACGGTATACGAGCGTCTATGGCTACACCTTC
TRBJ1-2 | . | TRBV10-3 | . | CAIRNQGAGGYTF | TGTGCCATCAGGAATCAGGGTGCTGGTGGCTACACCTTC
TRBJ2-1 | once | TRBV7-2 | TRBD2 | CASSLVTSGFDEQFF | TGTGCCAGCAGCTTAGTAACTAGCGGGTTTGATGAGCAGTTCTTC
TRBJ2-7 | . | TRBV5-1 | . | CASSLSMGLSYEQYF | TGCGCCAGCAGCTTGAGTATGGGACTTTCCTACGAGCAGTACTTC
TRBJ1-2 | . | TRBV28 | TRBD1 | CASSLPKGQGNYGYTF | TGTGCCAGCAGTCTTCCAAAGGGACAGGGGAACTATGGCTACACCTTC
TRBJ1-6 | few | TRBV2 | TRBD1 | CASSEIEGTGEFDSPLHF | TGTGCCAGCAGTGAAATAGAGGGGACAGGGGAATTTGATTCACCCCTCCACTTT
TRBJ1-6 | . | TRBV28 | . | CASTGVYNSPLHF | TGTGCCAGCACCGGGGTTTATAATTCACCCCTCCACTTT
TRBJ1-3 | . | TRBV4-3 | . | CASSQGEGPSSGNTIYF | TGCGCCAGCAGCCAAGGGGAGGGACCCAGCTCTGGAAACACCATATATTTT
TRBJ1-1 | . | TRBV7-9 | . | CASSLVMLNTEAFF | TGTGCCAGCAGCTTAGTTATGTTGAACACTGAAGCTTTCTTT
TRBJ1-5 | . | TRBV6-2/TRBV6-3 | . | CASSLAGGNQPQHF | TGTGCCAGCAGTCTAGCGGGGGGCAATCAGCCCCAGCATTTT
TRBJ2-3 | . | TRBV5-1 | . | CASCRQNSLTDTQYF | TGCGCCAGCTGCCGACAGAACTCTCTCACAGATACGCAGTATTTT
TRBJ2-1 | . | TRBV7-2 | . | CASSYSAYNEQFF | TGTGCCAGCAGCTACTCCGCCTACAATGAGCAGTTCTTC
TRBJ2-2 | once | TRBV11-2 | TRBD2 | CASSSRGGDTGELFF | TGTGCCAGCAGCTCTCGGGGGGGCGACACCGGGGAGCTGTTTTTT
TRBJ2-2 | once | TRBV7-3 | TRBD2 | CASSPGTSGSGGELFF | TGTGCCAGCAGCCCCGGGACTAGCGGGAGTGGCGGGGAGCTGTTTTTT
TRBJ1-1 | few | TRBV19 | . | CASSLGQPGTEAFF | TGTGCCAGTAGTTTAGGACAGCCGGGCACTGAAGCTTTCTTT
TRBJ2-3 | . | TRBV5-1 | TRBD1 | CASSLRQGAADTQYF | TGCGCCAGCAGCCTCCGACAGGGGGCGGCAGATACGCAGTATTTT
TRBJ2-3 | . | TRBV2 | . | CASGGVGTDTQYF | TGTGCCAGTGGAGGCGTTGGCACAGATACGCAGTATTTT
TRBJ2-6 | . | TRBV9 | . | CASSPYGDGQSSGANVLTF | TGTGCCAGCAGCCCATACGGAGACGGACAGAGCTCTGGGGCCAACGTCCTGACTTTC
TRBJ2-1 | . | TRBV6-2/TRBV6-3 | . | CASSYGSLDEQFF | TGTGCCAGCAGTTACGGGAGTCTGGATGAGCAGTTCTTC
TRBJ2-5 | . | TRBV24-1 | . | CATINAPGADTSVYQETQYF | TGTGCCACCATAAACGCCCCTGGGGCAGACACCTCCGTGTACCAAGAGACCCAGTACTTC
TRBJ1-6 | . | TRBV28 | . | CASSSSPGELSPLHF | TGTGCCAGCAGTTCGAGCCCGGGGGAACTATCACCCCTCCACTTT
TRBJ1-5 | . | TRBV6-1 | . | CASSEIFDQPQHF | TGTGCCAGCAGTGAAATCTTTGATCAGCCCCAGCATTTT
TRBJ1-2 | . | TRBV29-1 | TRBD1 | CSPRGSYYGYTF | TGCAGCCCCAGGGGGTCATACTATGGCTACACCTTC
TRBJ2-1 | . | TRBV5-1 | . | CASSLAIGGTYNEQFF | TGCGCCAGCAGCTTGGCCATAGGCGGGACCTACAATGAGCAGTTCTTC
TRBJ1-2 | . | TRBV7-2 | . | CANSLRDMGLGYTF | TGTGCCAACAGCCTCCGGGACATGGGCCTTGGCTACACCTTC
TRBJ2-5 | . | TRBV7-2 | TRBD1 | CASSLRRGLEETQYF | TGTGCCAGCAGCTTACGCAGGGGGCTGGAAGAGACCCAGTACTTC
TRBJ1-1 | . | TRBV5-1 | . | CASSRRQVNTEAFF | TGCGCCAGCAGCAGGAGACAGGTGAACACTGAAGCTTTCTTT
TRBJ2-2 | . | TRBV2 | . | CASSEQGGGLGTGELFF | TGTGCCAGCAGTGAACAGGGAGGGGGGCTAGGCACCGGGGAGCTGTTTTTT
TRBJ1-2 | . | TRBV10-3 | . | CAARRGSAGENYGYTF | TGTGCCGCCCGACGTGGGTCGGCCGGGGAAAACTATGGCTACACCTTC
TRBJ1-2 | . | TRBV6-6 | . | CATLAGGDNYGYTF | TGTGCCACCCTCGCGGGGGGGGATAACTATGGCTACACCTTC
TRBJ2-7 | . | TRBV9 | TRBD2 | CASSKASGTPEQYF | TGTGCCAGCAGCAAAGCTAGCGGGACTCCGGAGCAGTACTTC
TRBJ2-5 | . | TRBV5-4 | . | CASSLATAQETQYF | TGTGCCAGCAGCTTGGCCACAGCCCAAGAGACCCAGTACTTC
TRBJ2-3 | . | TRBV24-1 | TRBD1 | CATSDSRTGRADTQYF | TGTGCCACCAGTGATTCCAGGACAGGGCGGGCAGATACGCAGTATTTT
TRBJ1-1 | . | TRBV9 | . | CASSVGGRDTEAFF | TGTGCCAGCAGCGTAGGGGGCAGGGACACTGAAGCTTTCTTT
TRBJ2-7 | . | TRBV25-1 | TRBD1 | CASSGLDRQSYEQYF | TGTGCCAGCAGTGGATTGGACAGGCAATCCTACGAGCAGTACTTC
TRBJ1-5 | . | TRBV28 | . | CASTAPPRGQPQHF | TGTGCCAGCACGGCCCCACCTCGGGGTCAGCCCCAGCATTTT
TRBJ1-6 | . | TRBV19 | . | CASSIAGRMNSPLHF | TGTGCCAGTAGTATAGCCGGGAGGATGAATTCACCCCTCCACTTT
TRBJ2-3 | . | TRBV30 | . | CAWSLRPPPGTDTQYF | TGTGCCTGGAGCCTGAGGCCACCCCCCGGGACAGATACGCAGTATTTT
TRBJ2-3 | . | TRBV19 | . | CASSTPRGSTDTQYF | TGTGCCAGTAGTACTCCTAGGGGTTCCACAGATACGCAGTATTTT
TRBJ2-1 | . | TRBV6-5 | TRBD2 | CASSPGGRENNEQFF | TGTGCCAGCAGTCCCGGAGGGCGGGAGAACAATGAGCAGTTCTTC
TRBJ2-7 | . | TRBV7-2 | . | CASSPMASSTGGEQYF | TGTGCCAGCAGCCCGATGGCTTCTTCCACCGGGGGCGAGCAGTACTTC
TRBJ2-1 | . | TRBV7-2 | TRBD2 | CASSLAGTSLGEQFF | TGTGCCAGCAGCTTAGCAGGGACTAGCCTGGGTGAGCAGTTCTTC
TRBJ1-1 | once | TRBV29-1 | TRBD1 | CSGRPTGGNTEAFF | TGCAGCGGCCGACCGACAGGGGGGAACACTGAAGCTTTCTTT
TRBJ2-7 | . | TRBV19 | TRBD1 | CATSGQGVAEQYF | TGTGCCACCTCGGGACAGGGAGTAGCCGAGCAGTACTTC
TRBJ2-6 | . | TRBV7-7 | . | CATARAGANVLTF | TGTGCCACCGCGAGAGCCGGGGCCAACGTCCTGACTTTC
TRBJ1-4 | once | TRBV4-2 | TRBD1 | CASSQEIIGTDNEKLFF | TGTGCCAGCAGCCAAGAAATAATCGGGACAGACAATGAAAAACTGTTTTTT
TRBJ1-2 | . | TRBV21-1 | . | CASSKGDSEGDGYTF | TGTGCCAGCAGCAAAGGGGACAGCGAGGGGGATGGCTACACCTTC
TRBJ2-7 | . | TRBV6-5 | . | CASSYSSRGVYEQYF | TGTGCCAGCAGTTACTCTTCCAGGGGAGTCTACGAGCAGTACTTC
TRBJ2-1 | . | TRBV19 | . | CASSIGLGPRDEQFF | TGTGCCAGTAGTATAGGACTAGGGCCTCGGGATGAGCAGTTCTTC
TRBJ2-1 | . | TRBV28 | . | CASSWAGGHNEQFF | TGTGCCAGCAGTTGGGCAGGGGGGCACAATGAGCAGTTCTTC
TRBJ1-5 | . | TRBV15 | TRBD1 | CATSRDPATGFDQPQHF | TGTGCCACCAGCAGAGACCCGGCGACAGGGTTCGATCAGCCCCAGCATTTT
TRBJ1-5 | . | TRBV7-2 | . | CASSRQESNQPQHF | TGTGCCAGCAGTCGACAGGAGAGCAATCAGCCCCAGCATTTT